The clone carrying this T cell receptor beta chain is a singleton in its sample. This sample was included in a study of glioma-infiltrating T cells after dendritic cell vaccination. Profiling relied on immunoSEQ multiplex PCR, and the TCRdb table lists in-frame clones only, not all of them. The data show about 32,000 clones, roughly 90% seen once. The source was blood, collected before dendritic cell vaccination. This clonotype originated in a human donor with glioblastoma.

The DNA of the CDR3 is TGCGCCAGCAGCTTGGGGACAGTAACGTATGGCTACACCTTC. Its protein product is CASSLGTVTYGYTF. The V gene is TRBV5-1, the J gene TRBJ1-2; tentatively, D is TRBD1 (6 bases). CDR1 and CDR2 (germline): SGHRS, YFSETQ. The CDR3 sequence is 14 residues long. The V end was cut by 0 bases, the J end by 5 bases, with 11 bases between.